This T cell receptor (beta chain) was profiled in a study of T-cell memory formation after mild COVID-19. TCRdb reprocessed the 5' RACE reads via MiXCR and lists one record per CDR3 protein. The sample has some 120,000 distinct CDR3 sequences; 15% to 20% are singletons. CDR3 length: 15 residues. CDR1 is SGDLS, CDR2 YYNGEE, per germline. Trimming removed 2 bases from V and 8 bases from J; junction bases left unmatched: 9. Study-level points and caveats: The pre-infection memory compartment contained some responding clones, suggesting cross-reactive memory joined. The study found balanced CD4/CD8 in clones contracting day 15 to 85 and a CD4+ lean in later expanders.

Comments on this clonotype: The antigen is unknown.

Sequencing was performed on PBMCs or a T cell subset sorted from them (not recorded which). The chain is built from TRBV9 and TRBJ2-3; 9 bases match TRBD2. This TCR was sampled from a man between 18 and 35 years old who had mild COVID-19 (a few samples of this study predate the infection). Cell type and time point are not known. The CDR3 coding sequence is TGTGCCAGCAGCGTCGTAGCGGGGGCTCCTACTACGCAGTATTTT. As protein: CASSVVAGAPTTQYF.